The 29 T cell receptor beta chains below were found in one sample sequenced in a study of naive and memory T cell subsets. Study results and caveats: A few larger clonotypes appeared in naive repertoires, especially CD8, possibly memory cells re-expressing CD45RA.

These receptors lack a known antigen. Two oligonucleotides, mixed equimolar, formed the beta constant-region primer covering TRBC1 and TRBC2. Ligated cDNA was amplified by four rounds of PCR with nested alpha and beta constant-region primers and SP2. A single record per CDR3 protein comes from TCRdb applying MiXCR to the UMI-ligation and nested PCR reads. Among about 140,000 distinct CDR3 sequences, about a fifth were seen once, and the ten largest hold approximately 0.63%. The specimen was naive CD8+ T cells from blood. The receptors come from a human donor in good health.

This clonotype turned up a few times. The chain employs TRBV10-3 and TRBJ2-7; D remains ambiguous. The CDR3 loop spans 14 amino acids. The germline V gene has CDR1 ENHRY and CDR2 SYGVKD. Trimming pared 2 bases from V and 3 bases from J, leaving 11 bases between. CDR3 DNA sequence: TGTGCCATCAGTGAGGGCGCTACCCGCTACGAGCAGTACTTC. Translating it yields CAISEGATRYEQYF.

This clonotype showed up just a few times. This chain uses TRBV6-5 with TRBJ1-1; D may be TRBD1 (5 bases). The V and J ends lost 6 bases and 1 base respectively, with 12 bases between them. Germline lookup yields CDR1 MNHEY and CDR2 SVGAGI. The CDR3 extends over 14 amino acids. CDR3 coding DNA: TGTGCCAGCAGATGGCAACAGGAGAACACTGAAGCTTTCTTT. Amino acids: CASRWQQENTEAFF.

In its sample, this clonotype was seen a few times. CDR3 DNA: TGTGCCAGCAGCTTGGCTTTATGGGGACAAGAGACCCAGTACTTC. This sequence encodes CASSLALWGQETQYF. V usage is TRBV5-5 and J usage is TRBJ2-5; D remains ambiguous. V dropped 0 bases and J dropped 2 bases, with 11 bases sitting between them. CDR1 SGHKS and CDR2 YYEKEE come from the germline V gene (reference sequence). The CDR3 extends over 15 amino acids. Variable domain in full (rest from reference TRBV5-5 and TRBJ2-5): DAGVTQSPTHLIKTRGQQVTLRCSPISGHKSVSWYQQVLGQGPQFIFQYYEKEERGRGNFPDRFSARQFPNYSSELNVNALLLGDSALYLCASSLALWGQETQYFGPGTRLLVL.

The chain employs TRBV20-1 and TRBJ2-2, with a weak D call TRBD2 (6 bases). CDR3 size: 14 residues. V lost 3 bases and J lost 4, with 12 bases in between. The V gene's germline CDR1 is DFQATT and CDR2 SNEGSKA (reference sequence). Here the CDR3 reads CSARLRGGTGELFF. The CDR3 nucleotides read TGCAGTGCTAGGTTGAGGGGAGGCACCGGGGAGCTGTTTTTT.

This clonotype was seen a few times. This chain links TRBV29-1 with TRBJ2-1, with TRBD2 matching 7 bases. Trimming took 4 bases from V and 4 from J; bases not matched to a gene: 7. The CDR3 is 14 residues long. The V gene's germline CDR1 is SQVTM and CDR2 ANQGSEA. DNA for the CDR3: TGCAGCGTTGGAGGCGGGAGAGATTACAATGAGCAGTTCTTC. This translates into CSVGGGRDYNEQFF.

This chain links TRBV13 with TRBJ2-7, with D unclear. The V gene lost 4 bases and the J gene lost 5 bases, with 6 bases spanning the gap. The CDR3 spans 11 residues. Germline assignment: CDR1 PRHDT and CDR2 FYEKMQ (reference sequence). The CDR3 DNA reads TGTGCCAGCAGCTCCCCGGACGAGCAGTACTTC. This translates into CASSSPDEQYF.

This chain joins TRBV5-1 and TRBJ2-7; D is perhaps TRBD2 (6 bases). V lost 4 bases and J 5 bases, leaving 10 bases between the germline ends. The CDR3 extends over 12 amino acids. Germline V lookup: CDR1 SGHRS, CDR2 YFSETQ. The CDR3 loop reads CASSRGGDEQYF. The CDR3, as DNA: TGCGCCAGCAGCCGAGGCGGGGACGAGCAGTACTTC.

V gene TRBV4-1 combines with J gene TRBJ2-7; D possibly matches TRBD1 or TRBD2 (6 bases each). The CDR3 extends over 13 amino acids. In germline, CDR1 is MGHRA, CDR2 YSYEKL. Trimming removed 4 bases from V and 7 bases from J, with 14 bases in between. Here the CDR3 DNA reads TGCGCCAGCAGCCCCGAGGGGGGTTGGGAGCAGTACTTC. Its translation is CASSPEGGWEQYF.

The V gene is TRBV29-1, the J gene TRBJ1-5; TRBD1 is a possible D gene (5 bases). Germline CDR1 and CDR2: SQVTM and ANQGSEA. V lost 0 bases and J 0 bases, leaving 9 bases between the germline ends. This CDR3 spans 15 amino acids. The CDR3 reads CSVEDGGDSNQPQHF. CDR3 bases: TGCAGCGTTGAAGACGGGGGAGATAGCAATCAGCCCCAGCATTTT.

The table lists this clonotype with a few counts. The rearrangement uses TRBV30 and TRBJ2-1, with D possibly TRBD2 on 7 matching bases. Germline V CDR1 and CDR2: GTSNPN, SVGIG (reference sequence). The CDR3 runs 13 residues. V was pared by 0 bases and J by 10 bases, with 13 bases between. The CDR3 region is CAWSVGGAREQFF. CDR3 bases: TGTGCCTGGAGTGTTGGGGGGGCAAGGGAGCAGTTCTTC.

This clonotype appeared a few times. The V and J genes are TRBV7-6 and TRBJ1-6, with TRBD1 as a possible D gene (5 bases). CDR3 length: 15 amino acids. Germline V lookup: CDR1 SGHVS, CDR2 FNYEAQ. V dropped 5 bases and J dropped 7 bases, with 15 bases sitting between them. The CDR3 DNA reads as TGTGCCAGCAGCCCGGAGGGACGGCCGAATTCACCCCTCCACTTT. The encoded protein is CASSPEGRPNSPLHF. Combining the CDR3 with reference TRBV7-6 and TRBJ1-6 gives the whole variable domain GAGVSQSPRYKVTKRGQDVALRCDPISGHVSLYWYRQALGQGPEFLTYFNYEAQQDKSGLPNDRFSAERPEGSISTLTIQRTEQRDSAMYRCASSPEGRPNSPLHFGNGTRLTVT.

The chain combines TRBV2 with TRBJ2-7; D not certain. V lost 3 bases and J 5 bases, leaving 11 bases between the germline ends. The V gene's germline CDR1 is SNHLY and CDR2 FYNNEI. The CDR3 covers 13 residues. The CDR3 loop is CASSEGQGDEQYF. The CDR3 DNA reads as TGTGCCAGCAGTGAGGGTCAAGGTGACGAGCAGTACTTC.

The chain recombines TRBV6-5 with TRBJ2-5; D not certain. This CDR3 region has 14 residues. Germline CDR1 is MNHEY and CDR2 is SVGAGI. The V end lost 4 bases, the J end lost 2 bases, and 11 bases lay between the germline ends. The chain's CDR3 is CASSFISAQETQYF. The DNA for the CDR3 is TGTGCCAGCAGTTTTATCTCAGCGCAAGAGACCCAGTACTTC.

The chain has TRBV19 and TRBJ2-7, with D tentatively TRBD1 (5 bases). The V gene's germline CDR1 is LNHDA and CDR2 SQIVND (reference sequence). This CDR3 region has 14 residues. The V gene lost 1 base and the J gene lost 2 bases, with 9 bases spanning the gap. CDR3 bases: TGTGCCAGTAGTATAGTTGGGGCTACCTACGAGCAGTACTTC. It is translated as CASSIVGATYEQYF.

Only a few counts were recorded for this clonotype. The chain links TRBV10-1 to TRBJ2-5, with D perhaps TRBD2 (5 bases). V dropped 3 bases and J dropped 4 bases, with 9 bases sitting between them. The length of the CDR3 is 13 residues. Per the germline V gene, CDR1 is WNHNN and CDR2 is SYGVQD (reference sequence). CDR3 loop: CASSDPGRETQYF. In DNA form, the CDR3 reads TGCGCCAGCAGTGATCCGGGAAGAGAGACCCAGTACTTC.

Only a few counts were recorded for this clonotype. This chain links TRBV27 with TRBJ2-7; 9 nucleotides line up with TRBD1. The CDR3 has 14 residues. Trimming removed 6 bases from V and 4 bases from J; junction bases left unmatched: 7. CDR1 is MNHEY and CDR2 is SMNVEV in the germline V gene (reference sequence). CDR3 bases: TGTGCCAGCAGCCGCTCCGGGACAGGGTACGAGCAGTACTTC. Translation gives CASSRSGTGYEQYF.

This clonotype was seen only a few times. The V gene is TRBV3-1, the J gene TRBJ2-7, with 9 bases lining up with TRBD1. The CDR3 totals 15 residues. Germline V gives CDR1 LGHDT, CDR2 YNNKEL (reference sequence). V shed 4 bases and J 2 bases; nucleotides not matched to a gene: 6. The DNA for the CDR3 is TGTGCCAGCAGCCCTGGACAGGGGCCAGCCTACGAGCAGTACTTC. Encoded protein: CASSPGQGPAYEQYF.

The CDR3 nucleotides read TGCAGCGTGCCCGGACTAGCCGGAGAGACCCAGTACTTC. This sequence encodes CSVPGLAGETQYF. The V and J genes are TRBV29-1 and TRBJ2-5; 8 bases fit TRBD2. There are 13 residues in the CDR3. The V and J ends lost 6 bases and 4 bases, in that order; junction bases with no gene match: 7. Germline CDR1 SQVTM, CDR2 ANQGSEA. Together with reference TRBV29-1 and TRBJ2-5, the CDR3 gives the full variable domain: SAVISQKPSRDICQRGTSLTIQCQVDSQVTMMFWYRQQPGQSLTLIATANQGSEATYESGFVIDKFPISRPNLTFSTLTVSNMSPEDSSIYLCSVPGLAGETQYFGPGTRLLVL.

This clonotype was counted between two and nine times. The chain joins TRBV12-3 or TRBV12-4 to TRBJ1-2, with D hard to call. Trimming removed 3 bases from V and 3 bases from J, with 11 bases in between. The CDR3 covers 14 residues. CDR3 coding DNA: TGTGCCAGCAGTTTGCTCCTCAGCGACTATGGCTACACCTTC. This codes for CASSLLLSDYGYTF.

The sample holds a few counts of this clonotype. CDR3: CASSFFGSPGNTIYF. The CDR3 DNA reads as TGTGCCAGCAGCTTTTTCGGTTCGCCTGGAAACACCATATATTTT. The V and J genes are TRBV7-9 and TRBJ1-3; D ambiguous. CDR3 size: 15 residues. Trimming pared 3 bases from V and 2 bases from J, leaving 11 bases between. Germline V CDR1 and CDR2: SEHNR, FQNEAQ (reference sequence).

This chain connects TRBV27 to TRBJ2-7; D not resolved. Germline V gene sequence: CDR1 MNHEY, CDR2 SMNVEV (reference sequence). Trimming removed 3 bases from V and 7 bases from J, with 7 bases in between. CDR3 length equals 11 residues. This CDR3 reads CASSFGREQYF. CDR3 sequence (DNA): TGTGCCAGCAGTTTTGGACGTGAGCAGTACTTC.

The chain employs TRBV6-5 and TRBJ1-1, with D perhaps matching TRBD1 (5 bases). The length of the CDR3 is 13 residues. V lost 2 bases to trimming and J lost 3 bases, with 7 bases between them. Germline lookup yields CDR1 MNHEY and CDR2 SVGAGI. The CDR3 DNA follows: TGTGCCAGCAGTTACAGGGACGACACTGAAGCTTTCTTT. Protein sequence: CASSYRDDTEAFF.

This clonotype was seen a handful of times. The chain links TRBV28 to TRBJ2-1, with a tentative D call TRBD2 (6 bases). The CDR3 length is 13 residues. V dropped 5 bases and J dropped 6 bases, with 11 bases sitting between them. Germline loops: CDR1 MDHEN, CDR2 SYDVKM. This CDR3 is CASSPGLSNEQFF. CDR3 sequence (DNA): TGTGCCAGCAGTCCGGGACTCTCCAATGAGCAGTTCTTC.

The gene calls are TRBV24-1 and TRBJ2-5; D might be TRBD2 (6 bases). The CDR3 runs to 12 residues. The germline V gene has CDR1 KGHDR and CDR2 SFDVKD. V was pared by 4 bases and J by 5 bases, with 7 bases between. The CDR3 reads CATSDSGETQYF. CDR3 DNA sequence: TGTGCCACCAGTGACAGCGGGGAGACCCAGTACTTC.

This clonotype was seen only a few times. The CDR3 loop reads CARDRVNTEAFF. In nucleotides, the CDR3 is TGTGCCAGGGACAGGGTTAACACTGAAGCTTTCTTT. The chain employs TRBV27 and TRBJ1-1; 8 bases fit TRBD1. The germline CDR1 and CDR2 sequences are MNHEY and SMNVEV (reference sequence). CDR3 length: 12 amino acids. V shed 9 bases, J shed 2 bases, and the junction held 2 bases outside the gene matches.

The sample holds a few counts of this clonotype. CDR3 loop: CASSQPGTDVNYGYTF. The CDR3 nucleotides read TGTGCCAGCAGCCAACCCGGGACAGATGTTAACTATGGCTACACCTTC. The chain couples TRBV16 to TRBJ1-2, with 7 bases fitting TRBD1. V was clipped by 2 bases and J by 1 base; unmatched bases: 7. The CDR3 sequence is 16 residues long. The V gene's germline CDR1 is KGHSY and CDR2 FQNENV.

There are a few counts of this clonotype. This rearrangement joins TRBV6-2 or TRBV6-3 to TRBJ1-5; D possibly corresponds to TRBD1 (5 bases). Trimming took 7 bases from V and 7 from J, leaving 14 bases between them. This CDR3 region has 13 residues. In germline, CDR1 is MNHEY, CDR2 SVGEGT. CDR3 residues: CASTADRGQPQHF. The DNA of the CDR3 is TGTGCCAGCACCGCGGATCGGGGCCAGCCCCAGCATTTT.

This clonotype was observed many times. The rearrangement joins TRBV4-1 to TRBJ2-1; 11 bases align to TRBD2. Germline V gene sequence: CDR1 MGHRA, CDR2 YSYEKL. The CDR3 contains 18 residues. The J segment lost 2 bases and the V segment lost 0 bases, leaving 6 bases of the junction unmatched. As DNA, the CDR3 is TGCGCCAGCAGCCAAGAACTAGCGGGGGTCCCGCCCTACAATGAGCAGTTCTTC. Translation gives CASSQELAGVPPYNEQFF.

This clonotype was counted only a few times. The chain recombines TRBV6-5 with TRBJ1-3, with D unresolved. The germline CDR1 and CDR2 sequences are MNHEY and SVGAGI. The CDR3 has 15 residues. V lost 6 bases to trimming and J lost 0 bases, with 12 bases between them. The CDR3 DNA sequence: TGTGCCAGCAGGGATTCGTGGAGCTCTGGAAACACCATATATTTT. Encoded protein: CASRDSWSSGNTIYF.